The sequence of this T cell receptor beta chain was determined in a study of blood T cell repertoires in COVID-19. Study overall: Sources were T cells, B-cell-depleted T cells, or PBMCs; the material itself was cDNA or gDNA.

Germline V gene data show CDR1 as MGHRA and CDR2 as YSYEKL. V dropped 1 base and J dropped 4 bases, with 10 bases sitting between them. CDR3 size: 14 residues. Sequenced by immunoSEQ multiplex PCR; TCRdb stores in-frame clones only, minus some. The sample contains 95,000 to 150,000 clones, 82% of which appear only once. This TCR was sampled from a woman in her 70s with acute or convalescent COVID-19. Sequencing was carried out using peripheral blood. The gene calls are TRBV4-1 and TRBJ1-2; no reliable D call. CDR3: CASSQVTSSYGYTF. For the CDR3, the DNA is TGCGCCAGCAGCCAAGTCACGAGTAGCTATGGCTACACCTTC.